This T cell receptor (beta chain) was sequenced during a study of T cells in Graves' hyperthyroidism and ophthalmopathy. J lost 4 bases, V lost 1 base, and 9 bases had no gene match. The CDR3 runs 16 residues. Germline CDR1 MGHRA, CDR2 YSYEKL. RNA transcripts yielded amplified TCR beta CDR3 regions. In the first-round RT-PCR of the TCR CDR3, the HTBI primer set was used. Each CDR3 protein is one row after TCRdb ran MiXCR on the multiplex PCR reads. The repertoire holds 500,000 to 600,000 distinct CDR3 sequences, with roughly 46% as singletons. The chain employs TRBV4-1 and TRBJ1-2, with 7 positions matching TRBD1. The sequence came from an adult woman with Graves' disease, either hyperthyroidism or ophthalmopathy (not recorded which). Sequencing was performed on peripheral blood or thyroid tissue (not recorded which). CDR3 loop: CASSQGRGGKAYGYTF. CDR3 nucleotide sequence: TGCGCCAGCAGCCAAGGACGAGGGGGCAAAGCCTATGGCTACACCTTC.